The next 13 T cell receptor beta chains were all read from a single sample in a study of cytomegalovirus exposure and HLA in healthy donors. PCR primers comprised 60 Vbeta and 13 Jbeta primers. The repertoire was sequenced with immunoSEQ multiplex PCR; TCRdb's copy has only in-frame clones and lacks some. Among some 120,000 clones listed, about 81% were seen once. The sequenced sample consisted of PBMCs. These receptors were taken from a woman aged 30 to 39 in good health and CMV-seronegative.

V is TRBV30 and J is TRBJ2-7; TRBD1 aligns across 8 bases. Germline lookup yields CDR1 GTSNPN and CDR2 SVGIG (reference sequence). The CDR3 has 13 amino acids. J was trimmed by 3 bases and V by 6 bases; bases with no gene match: 7. CDR3 in DNA: TGTGCCTGCCGGCAGGGGGCCTACTACGAGCAGTACTTC. This sequence encodes CACRQGAYYEQYF.

The chain combines TRBV6-4 with TRBJ2-5; 9 bases are a match to TRBD1. The CDR3 sequence is 16 residues long. Germline values: CDR1 MRHNA, CDR2 SNTAGT. V dropped 8 bases and J dropped 1; count of bases not matched to a gene: 11. The CDR3 DNA sequence: TGTGCCAGCTGTTACACACCGACAGGGGGCCAAGAGACCCAGTACTTC. It specifies CASCYTPTGGQETQYF.

In its sample, this clone was seen a few times. V usage is TRBV6-1 and J usage is TRBJ1-2, with D unclear. CDR1 is MNHNS, CDR2 SASEGT, per germline. V shed 1 base and J shed 1 base, with 4 bases lying between them. The CDR3 has 13 amino acids. CDR3 nucleotide sequence: TGTGCCAGCAGTGAAGTAGTTAACTATGGCTACACCTTC. Its protein is CASSEVVNYGYTF.

The gene calls are TRBV30 and TRBJ2-3, with a weak D call TRBD2 (7 bases). The CDR3 covers 15 residues. The ends were cut back, 1 base at V and 1 base at J, with 12 bases in the middle. Per germline, CDR1 GTSNPN and CDR2 SVGIG (reference sequence). The CDR3 DNA is TGTGCCTGGAGTGGGGGGGGCCCGGGCACAGATACGCAGTATTTT. As protein: CAWSGGGPGTDTQYF.

The chain uses TRBV18 and TRBJ1-2, with 9 bases identical to TRBD1. CDR3 length: 17 amino acids. Germline V gives CDR1 KGHSH, CDR2 LQKENI. Losses at the gene ends were 4 bases for V and 3 bases for J; bases not matched to a gene: 12. DNA for the CDR3: TGTGCCAGCTCACTTTCAGTTACCGGGACAGGGCACTATGGCTACACCTTC. Translating gives CASSLSVTGTGHYGYTF.

The chain couples TRBV19 to TRBJ1-2; D perhaps matches TRBD1 (6 bases). CDR3 size: 15 residues. Trimming took 3 bases from V and 6 from J, leaving 17 bases between them. CDR1 and CDR2 from the germline V gene are LNHDA and SQIVND (reference sequence). The CDR3 DNA follows: TGTGCCAGTAGTATCAGGGGTCAGGGGTCAAATGGCTACACCTTC. Encoded protein: CASSIRGQGSNGYTF.

CDR3 amino acids: CASSLALAGSPYEQYF. The CDR3 nucleotides are TGTGCCAGCAGCTTAGCGTTGGCAGGGTCGCCATACGAGCAGTACTTC. The chain has TRBV7-8 and TRBJ2-7, with D possibly being TRBD1 (5 bases). V lost 0 bases and J lost 4, with 16 bases in between. Germline V gene sequence: CDR1 SGHVS, CDR2 FQNEAQ. The CDR3 has 16 residues.

In DNA form, the CDR3 reads TGCGCCAGCACGAGCCTCTTGAACACTGAAGCTTTCTTT. The encoded protein is CASTSLLNTEAFF. V gene TRBV10-2 combines with J gene TRBJ1-1; unclear D gene. Germline V CDR1 and CDR2: WSHSY, SAAADI. Deletions cut 7 bases from V and 0 bases from J, with 9 bases between. The CDR3 has 13 residues.

The genes are TRBV30 and TRBJ2-7; D gene uncertain. The germline V gene has CDR1 GTSNPN and CDR2 SVGIG (reference sequence). The V gene lost 4 bases and the J gene lost 6 bases, with 16 bases spanning the gap. This CDR3 contains 13 residues. CDR3: CAWKPPARGEQYF. The CDR3 DNA reads as TGTGCCTGGAAACCCCCAGCGCGAGGCGAGCAGTACTTC.

The chain couples TRBV10-3 to TRBJ1-6; maybe TRBD1 (5 bases). CDR1 and CDR2 (germline): ENHRY, SYGVKD. Trimming took 2 bases from V and 9 from J, leaving 14 bases between them. CDR3 length: 15 amino acids. The CDR3 DNA is TGTGCCATCAGTGAGCTAGGGCAGGGTAGTTCACCCCTCCACTTT. It codes for CAISELGQGSSPLHF.

The CDR3 bases are TGTGCCAGCAGCGGCAGGATTAGCACAGATACGCAGTATTTT. This gives the protein CASSGRISTDTQYF. The V gene is TRBV11-3, the J gene TRBJ2-3, with unresolved D. Germline values: CDR1 SGHNT, CDR2 YENEEA. V gave up 5 bases and J gave up 0 bases, with 9 bases separating them. This CDR3 region has 14 residues. The full variable domain, in which reference TRBV11-3 and TRBJ2-3 provide the parts outside the CDR3, is EAGVVQSPRYKIIEKKQPVAFWCNPISGHNTLYWYLQNLGQGPELLIRYENEEAVDDSQLPKDRFSAERLKGVDSTLKIQPAELGDSAVYLCASSGRISTDTQYFGPGTRLTVL.

V is TRBV6-4 and J is TRBJ1-1; D not resolved. Germline loops: CDR1 MRHNA, CDR2 SNTAGT. Trimming cost V 4 bases and J 1 base, with 7 bases left between them. CDR3 length: 13 amino acids. CDR3 DNA: TGTGCCAGCAGTGCTAACAGGAACACTGAAGCTTTCTTT. Translating gives CASSANRNTEAFF.

The chain has TRBV19 and TRBJ1-1; no firm D call. Trimming shortened V by 2 bases and J by 7 bases, and 8 bases separated the two germline ends. Per the germline V gene, CDR1 is LNHDA and CDR2 is SQIVND (reference sequence). This CDR3 has 12 amino acids. DNA for the CDR3: TGTGCCAGTAGTATATCCCCAAATGAAGCTTTCTTT. It translates to CASSISPNEAFF.